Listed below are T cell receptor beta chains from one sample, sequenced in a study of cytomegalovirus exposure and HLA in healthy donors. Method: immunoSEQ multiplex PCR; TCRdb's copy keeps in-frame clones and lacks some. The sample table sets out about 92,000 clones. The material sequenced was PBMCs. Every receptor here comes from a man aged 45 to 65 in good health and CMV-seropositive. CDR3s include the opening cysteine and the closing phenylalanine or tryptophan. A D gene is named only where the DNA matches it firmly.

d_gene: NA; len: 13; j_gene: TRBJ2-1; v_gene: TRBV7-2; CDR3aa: CASSSDSGGEQFF; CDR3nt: TGTGCCAGCAGCTCAGATAGCGGAGGGGAGCAGTTCTTC
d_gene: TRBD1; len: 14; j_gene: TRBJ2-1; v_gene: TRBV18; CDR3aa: CASSSGTGDNEQFF; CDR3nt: TGTGCCAGCTCATCCGGGACAGGGGACAATGAGCAGTTCTTC
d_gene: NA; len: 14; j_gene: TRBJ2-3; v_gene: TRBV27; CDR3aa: CASSYGPSTDTQYF; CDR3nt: TGTGCCAGCAGTTACGGTCCCAGCACAGATACGCAGTATTTT
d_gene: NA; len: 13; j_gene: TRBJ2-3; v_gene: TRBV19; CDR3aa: CASSDRSTDTQYF; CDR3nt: TGTGCCAGTAGTGACAGGAGCACAGATACGCAGTATTTT
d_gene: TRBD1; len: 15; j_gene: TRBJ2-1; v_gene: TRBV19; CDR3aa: CASRRDSPGYNEQFF; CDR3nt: TGTGCCAGTAGACGGGACAGCCCGGGTTACAATGAGCAGTTCTTC
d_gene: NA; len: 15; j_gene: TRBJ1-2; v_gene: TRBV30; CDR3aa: CAWSVRGAGVYGYTF; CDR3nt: TGTGCCTGGAGTGTACGAGGGGCGGGGGTATATGGCTACACCTTC
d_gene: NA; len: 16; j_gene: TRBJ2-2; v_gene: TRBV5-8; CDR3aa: CASSLGGAPLTGELFF; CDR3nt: TGTGCCAGCAGCTTGGGGGGAGCCCCACTCACCGGGGAGCTGTTTTTT
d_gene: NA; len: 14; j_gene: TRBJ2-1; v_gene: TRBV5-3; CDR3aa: CASKRMSSYNEQFF; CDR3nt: TGTGCCAGCAAGAGGATGAGCTCCTACAATGAGCAGTTCTTC
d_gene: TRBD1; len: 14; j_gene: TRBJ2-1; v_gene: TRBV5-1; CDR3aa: CASSTGGEYNEQFF; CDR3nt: TGCGCCAGCAGTACAGGGGGCGAGTACAATGAGCAGTTCTTC
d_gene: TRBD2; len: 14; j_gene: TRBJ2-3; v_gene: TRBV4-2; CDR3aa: CASSQALAEDTQYF; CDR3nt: TGTGCCAGCAGCCAAGCCCTAGCGGAGGATACGCAGTATTTT
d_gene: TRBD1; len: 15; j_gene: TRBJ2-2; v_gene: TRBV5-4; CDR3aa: CASSLRQGATGELFF; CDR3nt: TGTGCCAGCAGCTTGCGACAGGGGGCGACCGGGGAGCTGTTTTTT
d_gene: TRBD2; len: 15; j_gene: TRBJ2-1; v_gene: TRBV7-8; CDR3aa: CASRPLAGARNEQFF; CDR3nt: TGTGCCAGCAGACCATTAGCGGGAGCACGGAATGAGCAGTTCTTC
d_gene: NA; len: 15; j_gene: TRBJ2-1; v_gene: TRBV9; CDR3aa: CASRPAGVGYNEQFF; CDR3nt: TGTGCCAGCAGGCCAGCGGGCGTTGGTTACAATGAGCAGTTCTTC
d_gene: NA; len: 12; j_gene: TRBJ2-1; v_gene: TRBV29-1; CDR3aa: CSVLEALNEQFF; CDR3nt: TGCAGCGTCCTAGAGGCCCTCAATGAGCAGTTCTTC
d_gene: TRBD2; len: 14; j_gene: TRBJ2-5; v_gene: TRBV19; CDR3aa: CASSTTSAEETQYF; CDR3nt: TGTGCCAGTAGCACTACTAGCGCGGAAGAGACCCAGTACTTC
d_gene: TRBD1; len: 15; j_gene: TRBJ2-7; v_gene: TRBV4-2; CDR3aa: CASSQVDRGIREQYF; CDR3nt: TGTGCCAGCAGCCAAGTTGACAGGGGGATCAGGGAGCAGTACTTC
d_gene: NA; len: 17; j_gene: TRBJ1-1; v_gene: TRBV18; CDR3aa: CASSPRQGKGRNTEAFF; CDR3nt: TGTGCCAGCTCACCAAGGCAGGGGAAGGGACGGAACACTGAAGCTTTCTTT
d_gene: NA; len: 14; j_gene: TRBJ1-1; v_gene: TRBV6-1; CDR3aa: CAIRSRAPNTEAFF; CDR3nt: TGTGCCATTCGATCCAGGGCCCCGAACACTGAAGCTTTCTTT
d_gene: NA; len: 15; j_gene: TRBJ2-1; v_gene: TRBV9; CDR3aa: CASSVELTSYHEQFF; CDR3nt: TGTGCCAGCAGCGTAGAATTGACTTCGTATCATGAGCAGTTCTTC
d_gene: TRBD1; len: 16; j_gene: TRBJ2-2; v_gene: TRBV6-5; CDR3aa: CASSYSLGGSTGELFF; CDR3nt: TGTGCCAGCAGTTACTCGTTAGGGGGCTCCACCGGGGAGCTGTTTTTT
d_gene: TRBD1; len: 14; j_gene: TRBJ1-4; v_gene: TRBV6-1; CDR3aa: CASSQDRTSEKLFF; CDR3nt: TGTGCCAGCAGTCAGGACAGGACGAGTGAAAAACTGTTTTTT
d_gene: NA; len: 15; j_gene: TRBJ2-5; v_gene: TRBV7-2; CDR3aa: CASSPRRRGTETQYF; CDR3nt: TGTGCCAGCAGCCCACGTAGGAGGGGTACGGAGACCCAGTACTTC